Presented here are 21 T cell receptor beta chains from one specimen sequenced in a study of cytomegalovirus exposure and HLA in healthy donors. PCR used 60 Vbeta primers and 13 Jbeta primers. Method: immunoSEQ multiplex PCR; TCRdb's copy keeps in-frame clones and lacks some. The repertoire holds fewer than 90,000 clones, with around four fifths as singletons. Sequencing was carried out using PBMCs. The source of these receptors is a male donor in good health and CMV-seronegative.

The genes are TRBV7-2 and TRBJ2-1; 8 nucleotides agree with TRBD2. The CDR3 length is 13 residues. CDR1 and CDR2 (germline): SGHTA, FQGNSA. V lost 7 bases and J lost 6; bases outside the gene matches: 5. CDR3 DNA: TGTGCCAGCACCGGGAGGGCCCTCAATGAGCAGTTCTTC. As protein: CASTGRALNEQFF.

CDR3 in amino acids: CASSPEVQGGTEAFF. Here the CDR3 DNA reads TGTGCCAGCTCACCAGAAGTGCAGGGGGGCACTGAAGCTTTCTTT. The chain is built from TRBV18 and TRBJ1-1, with TRBD1 identical over 7 bases. V shed 2 bases, J shed 4 bases, and the junction held 7 bases outside the gene matches. The germline gives CDR1 KGHSH, CDR2 LQKENI. The CDR3 consists of 15 residues.

The rearrangement joins TRBV7-8 to TRBJ2-7; no clear D. The CDR3 is 16 residues long. The germline V gene has CDR1 SGHVS and CDR2 FQNEAQ. V lost 5 bases to trimming and J lost 1 base, with 18 bases between them. The DNA for the CDR3 is TGTGCCAGCAGCACCCGTCGACTCCCAAATTCCTACGAGCAGTACTTC. Its translation is CASSTRRLPNSYEQYF. Filled out from reference TRBV7-8 and TRBJ2-7, the complete variable domain reads GAGVSQSPRYKVAKRGQDVALRCDPISGHVSLFWYQQALGQGPEFLTYFQNEAQLDKSGLPSDRFFAERPEGSVSTLKIQRTQQEDSAVYLCASSTRRLPNSYEQYFGPGTRLTVT.

The chain links TRBV10-1 to TRBJ1-3; D is undetermined. CDR3 size: 13 residues. Trimming shortened V by 8 bases and J by 0 bases, and 8 bases separated the two germline ends. Looked up from germline, CDR1 is WNHNN and CDR2 is SYGVQD (reference sequence). The CDR3 DNA is TGCGCCAGCCGTCCCAGCTCTGGAAACACCATATATTTT. It translates to CASRPSSGNTIYF.

The rearrangement links TRBV18 to TRBJ1-1, with a possible D match to TRBD1 (6 bases). CDR3 length equals 17 residues. V gave up 0 bases and J gave up 0 bases, with 14 bases separating them. Germline V gene lookup returns CDR1 KGHSH and CDR2 LQKENI. CDR3 sequence: CASSPPSLDRMNTEAFF. CDR3 DNA: TGTGCCAGCTCACCACCGTCGTTAGACAGGATGAACACTGAAGCTTTCTTT.

This sequence joins TRBV11-2 and TRBJ1-1, with no clear D. There are 13 residues in the CDR3. Germline V gene data show CDR1 as SGHAT and CDR2 as FQNNGV. Deletions cut 4 bases from V and 0 bases from J, with 6 bases between. Here the CDR3 DNA reads TGTGCCAGCAGCTGGAGATTGAACACTGAAGCTTTCTTT. Amino acid sequence: CASSWRLNTEAFF.

The chain combines TRBV4-3 with TRBJ1-4; a possible D gene is TRBD1 (6 bases). CDR1 LGHNA and CDR2 YSLEER come from the germline V gene. This CDR3 contains 16 residues. V shed 0 bases and J shed 8 bases, with 16 bases lying between them. Here the CDR3 reads CASSQEAYRVKEKLFF. DNA for the CDR3: TGCGCCAGCAGCCAAGAAGCCTACAGGGTAAAGGAAAAACTGTTTTTT.

The chain is built from TRBV2 and TRBJ2-7; D might be TRBD2 (5 bases). Trimming shortened V by 0 bases and J by 6 bases, and 12 bases separated the two germline ends. The CDR3 extends over 14 amino acids. Per germline, CDR1 SNHLY and CDR2 FYNNEI. CDR3 sequence: CASSEAGWTSEQYF. As DNA, the CDR3 is TGTGCCAGCAGTGAAGCAGGCTGGACTTCCGAGCAGTACTTC.

V is TRBV30 and J is TRBJ1-6, with D tentatively TRBD1 (6 bases). Germline V lookup: CDR1 GTSNPN, CDR2 SVGIG (reference sequence). The CDR3 totals 13 residues. V was clipped by 4 bases and J by 6 bases, with 10 bases between them. The CDR3 is CAWNDRSNSPLHF. The CDR3 DNA follows: TGTGCCTGGAACGACAGGTCTAATTCACCCCTCCACTTT. The variable domain in full, completed from reference TRBV30 and TRBJ1-6, reads SQTIHQWPATLVQPVGSPLSLECTVEGTSNPNLYWYRQAAGRGLQLLFYSVGIGQISSEVPQNLSASRPQDRQFILSSKKLLLSDSGFYLCAWNDRSNSPLHFGNGTRLTVT.

Note on this clone: The germline gene is not matched at one end of the junction; a read error may be the cause. The CDR3: CASSLVAGGGYEQYF. The CDR3 DNA follows: TGTGCTAGCAGCTTAGTAGCAGGGGGCGGGTACGAGCAGTACTTC. The rearrangement links TRBV7-7 to TRBJ2-7, with TRBD1 matching 8 bases. This CDR3 has 15 residues. Looked up from germline, CDR1 is SSHAT and CDR2 is FNYEAQ (reference sequence).

This clone has only a few counts. This chain joins TRBV27 and TRBJ2-1, with D possibly TRBD2 on 7 matching bases. Looked up from germline, CDR1 is MNHEY and CDR2 is SMNVEV (reference sequence). Trimming shortened V by 2 bases and J by 6 bases, and 11 bases separated the two germline ends. The CDR3 loop spans 14 amino acids. The CDR3 DNA follows: TGTGCCAGCAGTTTAGGGGGGGCTGGCAATGAGCAGTTCTTC. Amino acids: CASSLGGAGNEQFF.

This clone was seen just once. The chain carries TRBV28 and TRBJ2-2, with D possibly TRBD2 on 5 matching bases. The V end lost 6 bases, the J end lost 5 bases, and 16 bases lay between the germline ends. The CDR3 is made up of 15 amino acids. The germline gives CDR1 MDHEN, CDR2 SYDVKM. Here the CDR3 reads CASSPLGVRTGELFF. The CDR3 DNA sequence: TGTGCCAGCAGCCCCCTCGGGGTAAGGACCGGGGAGCTGTTTTTT.

V is TRBV28 and J is TRBJ1-1; D is perhaps TRBD1 (5 bases). CDR1 MDHEN and CDR2 SYDVKM come from the germline V gene. V lost 7 bases and J lost 0, with 15 bases in between. The CDR3 covers 15 residues. CDR3 protein: CASIPRGFVNTEAFF. The DNA of the CDR3 is TGTGCCAGCATCCCTCGGGGGTTCGTGAACACTGAAGCTTTCTTT.

The chain carries TRBV7-2 and TRBJ1-1, with D possibly being TRBD1 (6 bases). In germline, CDR1 is SGHTA, CDR2 FQGNSA. The CDR3 spans 15 residues. Trimming took 2 bases from V and 7 from J, leaving 17 bases between them. The CDR3 protein is CASSLKLGHLLEAFF. CDR3 in DNA: TGTGCCAGCAGCTTAAAACTGGGACACCTACTTGAAGCTTTCTTT.

This chain connects TRBV19 to TRBJ1-1, with 8 bases fitting TRBD1. Unmatched junction bases numbered 14, after V lost 10 bases and J lost 7 bases. Germline CDR1 is LNHDA and CDR2 is SQIVND (reference sequence). The CDR3 has 14 amino acids. The CDR3 spells CATILQGAKIEAFF. The DNA of the CDR3 is TGTGCCACAATTCTTCAGGGGGCCAAAATTGAAGCTTTCTTT. Supplemented by reference TRBV19 and TRBJ1-1, the full variable domain reads DGGITQSPKYLFRKEGQNVTLSCEQNLNHDAMYWYRQDPGQGLRLIYYSQIVNDFQKGDIAEGYSVSREKKESFPLTVTSAQKNPTAFYLCATILQGAKIEAFFGQGTRLTVV.

The chain employs TRBV10-3 and TRBJ1-1; 7 nucleotides match TRBD1. This CDR3 contains 13 residues. Unmatched junction bases numbered 6, after V lost 10 bases and J lost 1 base. Germline CDR1 ENHRY, CDR2 SYGVKD. The CDR3, as DNA: TGTGCCACCAAGGGGGCGCGGAACACTGAAGCTTTCTTT. It specifies CATKGARNTEAFF.

J is TRBJ1-1 and V is TRBV23-1; TRBD1 might be the D (5 bases). TRBV23-1 is placed among ORFs of uncertain function. This CDR3 is 16 amino acids long. Trimming took 0 bases from V and 1 from J, leaving 12 bases between them. The CDR3 reads CASSQSRPGRNTEAFF. CDR3 DNA: TGCGCCAGCAGTCAATCGCGGCCAGGGCGGAACACTGAAGCTTTCTTT.

As DNA, the CDR3 is TGCAGCGTTTCCGGGACTAGCGCCGGAAACATTCAGTACTTC. It yields the protein CSVSGTSAGNIQYF. The gene calls are TRBV29-1 and TRBJ2-4, with 10 bases that match TRBD2. The CDR3 runs to 14 residues. V shed 5 bases, J shed 6 bases, and the junction held 7 bases outside the gene matches. From germline, CDR1 is SQVTM and CDR2 ANQGSEA.

The V call is TRBV14, the J call TRBJ2-2; the match to TRBD2 covers 12 bases. The CDR3 contains 15 residues. The V and J ends lost 3 bases and 6 bases, in that order; junction bases with no gene match: 2. Germline V gene sequence: CDR1 SGHDN, CDR2 FVKESK. CDR3 coding DNA: TGTGCCAGCAGCCAGAGACTAGCGGGGGCCGGGGAGCTGTTTTTT. This encodes CASSQRLAGAGELFF.

This clone was detected a few times. The chain has TRBV11-2 and TRBJ1-1; TRBD1 might be the D (6 bases). CDR3 length: 14 residues. V gave up 5 bases and J gave up 1 base, with 11 bases separating them. The germline CDR1 and CDR2 sequences are SGHAT and FQNNGV. The CDR3 DNA reads as TGTGCCAGCAGCCAGGGACACAAGAACACTGAAGCTTTCTTT. It yields the protein CASSQGHKNTEAFF.

The sample holds a few counts of this clone. At one end the junction does not follow the germline gene, possibly because of a read error. The chain couples TRBV4-3 to TRBJ2-7, with 8 bases matching TRBD2. In germline, CDR1 is LGHNA, CDR2 YSLEER. The CDR3 loop spans 14 amino acids. This CDR3 is CASSQDGGGYGQYF. The CDR3, as DNA: TGCGCCAGCAGCCAAGACGGGGGGGGCTACGGGCAGTACTTC.